One sample yielded the 30 T cell receptor beta chains listed below, sequenced in a study of cytomegalovirus exposure and HLA in healthy donors. PCR primers comprised 60 Vbeta and 13 Jbeta primers. Profiled with immunoSEQ multiplex PCR; TCRdb holds only in-frame clones, not every one. The sample lists 90,000 or so clones; less than 85% were seen once. Sequencing was done on a sample of PBMCs. The receptor source for this set is a man in his 60s in good health and CMV-seronegative.

The chain couples TRBV7-2 to TRBJ2-7, with a weak D call TRBD1 (6 bases). With 6 bases removed from V and 3 bases from J, the gap between germline ends came to 12 bases. Germline V gives CDR1 SGHTA, CDR2 FQGNSA. There are 13 residues in the CDR3. As DNA, the CDR3 is TGTGCCAGCAGTCGGGACACCGACTACGAGCAGTACTTC. It codes for CASSRDTDYEQYF.

To note about this clone: Compared with germline, one end of the junction differs, possibly owing to a read error. The rearrangement links TRBV7-9 to TRBJ1-2; 7 nucleotides align to TRBD1. Germline lookup yields CDR1 SEHNR and CDR2 FQNEAQ (reference sequence). CDR3 length: 16 residues. The chain's CDR3 is CSSSATTGERDYGYTF. CDR3 sequence (DNA): TGTTCCAGCAGCGCAACCACAGGGGAGAGGGACTATGGCTACACCTTC.

This clone was seen a few times. At one end the junction does not follow the germline gene, possibly because of a read error. The chain is built from TRBV7-9 and TRBJ2-3, with TRBD1 as a possible D gene (5 bases). The V gene's germline CDR1 is SEHNR and CDR2 FQNEAQ (reference sequence). The CDR3 extends over 16 amino acids. The CDR3 DNA reads as TGTTCCAGCAGCTTAGGGTTACAGGTGTACTCAGATACGCAGTATTTT. It encodes CSSSLGLQVYSDTQYF.

V gene TRBV7-3 combines with J gene TRBJ1-2, with 7 bases that match TRBD1. CDR1 and CDR2 (germline): SGHTA, FQGTGA. CDR3 length equals 17 residues. The V and J ends lost 0 bases and 2 bases, in that order; junction bases with no gene match: 9. The CDR3 DNA reads as TGTGCCAGCAGCTTAACGTCGGAGGCGGGACAGAACTATGGCTACACCTTC. This translates into CASSLTSEAGQNYGYTF. Full variable domain (outside the CDR3, taken from reference TRBV7-3 and TRBJ1-2): GAGVSQTPSNKVTEKGKYVELRCDPISGHTALYWYRQSLGQGPEFLIYFQGTGAADDSGLPNDRFFAVRPEGSVSTLKIQRTERGDSAVYLCASSLTSEAGQNYGYTFGSGTRLTVV.

J is TRBJ2-3 and V is TRBV7-3, with 15 bases fitting TRBD2. The V segment lost 5 bases and the J segment 6 bases; nucleotides outside the gene matches: 6. The germline V gene encodes CDR1 SGHTA and CDR2 FQGTGA. This CDR3 has 16 residues. The CDR3 DNA follows: TGTGCCAGCAGCCTGGGACTAGCGGGGGGTCAGGATACGCAGTATTTT. Encoded protein: CASSLGLAGGQDTQYF.

This clone was counted between two and nine times. CDR3 residues: CASSLRTGDWVNTEAFF. CDR3 bases: TGTGCCAGCAGTTTAAGGACAGGGGATTGGGTGAACACTGAAGCTTTCTTT. The rearrangement joins TRBV28 to TRBJ1-1; 9 bases are shared with TRBD1. Trimming removed 2 bases from V and 0 bases from J; junction bases left unmatched: 7. Germline V gives CDR1 MDHEN, CDR2 SYDVKM. The CDR3 length is 17 residues.

V is TRBV5-1 and J is TRBJ2-1, with D possibly TRBD1 on 6 matching bases. The V end lost 1 base, the J end lost 0 bases, and 14 bases lay between the germline ends. CDR1 SGHRS and CDR2 YFSETQ come from the germline V gene. CDR3 length: 17 residues. The CDR3: CASSLNPQGSSYNEQFF. CDR3 coding DNA: TGCGCCAGCAGCTTGAATCCTCAGGGGAGCTCCTACAATGAGCAGTTCTTC.

CDR3 in amino acids: CASSRERDRSYGYTF. DNA of the CDR3: TGCGCCAGCAGCCGAGAAAGGGACAGATCCTATGGCTACACCTTC. This rearrangement joins TRBV4-1 to TRBJ1-2; 7 bases fit TRBD1. Germline CDR1 is MGHRA and CDR2 is YSYEKL. This CDR3 has 15 amino acids. Unmatched junction bases numbered 9, after V lost 4 bases and J lost 4 bases.

The chain employs TRBV4-1 and TRBJ2-5, with D possibly matching TRBD2 (6 bases). The V and J ends lost 4 bases and 5 bases respectively, with 20 bases between them. The CDR3 covers 16 residues. Per germline, CDR1 MGHRA and CDR2 YSYEKL. In nucleotides, the CDR3 is TGCGCCAGCAGCCGCCTGTGGGGGGTGGGGGGTGAGACCCAGTACTTC. Translating it yields CASSRLWGVGGETQYF.

This clone came up a few times. The chain links TRBV4-1 to TRBJ2-5; 13 nucleotides line up with TRBD2. CDR1 is MGHRA and CDR2 is YSYEKL in the germline V gene. The CDR3 runs 16 residues. Unmatched junction bases numbered 4, after V lost 4 bases and J lost 2 bases. The CDR3 coding sequence is TGCGCCAGCAGCCTTTGGACTAGCGGGGGACAAGAGACCCAGTACTTC. Translated, it gives CASSLWTSGGQETQYF.

This clone has a single count. The CDR3 DNA sequence: TGTGCCAGCAGTGAGTTGCCGGGGTTTATGGGGACCCAGTACTTC. Translating it yields CASSELPGFMGTQYF. This sequence joins TRBV2 and TRBJ2-5; a weak D match, TRBD2 (5 bases). The germline CDR1 and CDR2 sequences are SNHLY and FYNNEI. The CDR3 totals 15 residues. Trimming pared 3 bases from V and 7 bases from J, leaving 18 bases between. Full variable domain (remainder filled in from reference TRBV2 and TRBJ2-5): EPEVTQTPSHQVTQMGQEVILRCVPISNHLYFYWYRQILGQKVEFLVSFYNNEISEKSEIFDDQFSVERPDGSNFTLKIRSTKLEDSAMYFCASSELPGFMGTQYFGPGTRLLVL.

The chain uses TRBV29-1 and TRBJ2-7; maybe TRBD1 (5 bases). CDR1 is SQVTM and CDR2 is ANQGSEA in the germline V gene. With 5 bases removed from V and 0 bases from J, the gap between germline ends came to 14 bases. The CDR3 consists of 14 residues. CDR3 sequence: CSVFLTGVSYEQYF. For the CDR3, the DNA is TGCAGCGTTTTCCTTACAGGCGTCTCCTACGAGCAGTACTTC.

In this sample, this clone turned up once. The chain has TRBV7-9 and TRBJ1-6; 7 nucleotides line up with TRBD1. J lost 5 bases, V lost 6 bases, and 4 bases had no gene match. The V gene's germline CDR1 is SEHNR and CDR2 FQNEAQ (reference sequence). This CDR3 has 14 amino acids. CDR3 amino acids: CASRPGQNNSPLHF. CDR3 nucleotide sequence: TGTGCCAGCAGGCCGGGACAGAATAATTCACCCCTCCACTTT.

The V and J genes are TRBV9 and TRBJ2-2, with 8 bases fitting TRBD2. Losses at the gene ends were 0 bases for V and 5 bases for J; bases not matched to a gene: 6. The length of the CDR3 is 16 residues. CDR1 and CDR2 (germline): SGDLS, YYNGEE. For the CDR3, the DNA is TGTGCCAGCAGCGTAGAGCCTAGCGGGCGGACCGGGGAGCTGTTTTTT. Protein sequence: CASSVEPSGRTGELFF.

The V call is TRBV6-6, the J call TRBJ2-3, with 8 bases fitting TRBD2. The ends lost 8 bases at V and 6 bases at J; junction bases unmatched: 4. The CDR3 consists of 12 residues. Per the germline V gene, CDR1 is MNHNY and CDR2 is SVGAGI (reference sequence). Here the CDR3 reads CASGSGGDTQYF. As DNA, the CDR3 is TGTGCCAGCGGGTCGGGGGGGGATACGCAGTATTTT.

The chain employs TRBV19 and TRBJ2-5; TRBD1 is a possible D gene (6 bases). The J call is doubtful: the DNA matches TRBJ2-7 better. Germline lookup yields CDR1 LNHDA and CDR2 SQIVND (reference sequence). The length of the CDR3 is 12 residues. In DNA, the CDR3 is TGTGCCAGTAGTCAAACAGGGTACGAGCAGTACTTC. It codes for CASSQTGYEQYF.

This clone was picked up one time. This CDR3 reads CASSESMTGVSEQYF. CDR3 nucleotides: TGTGCCAGCAGTGAATCCATGACAGGGGTCTCCGAGCAGTACTTC. The chain uses TRBV6-1 and TRBJ2-7, with 8 bases lining up with TRBD1. The V and J ends lost 2 bases and 6 bases, in that order; junction bases with no gene match: 9. The CDR3 sequence is 15 residues long. Per the germline V gene, CDR1 is MNHNS and CDR2 is SASEGT.

This clone was seen a single time. This sequence joins TRBV5-1 and TRBJ2-6; D is undetermined. Germline CDR1 SGHRS, CDR2 YFSETQ. V lost 2 bases, J lost 0 bases, and 12 bases lay in between. The CDR3 consists of 17 residues. The CDR3 DNA follows: TGCGCCAGCAGCTTCGACAATACCCACTCTGGGGCCAACGTCCTGACTTTC. Translated: CASSFDNTHSGANVLTF.

The count of this clone is one. The chain joins TRBV6-5 to TRBJ1-3; 9 bases map to TRBD1. The CDR3 runs to 15 residues. Looked up from germline, CDR1 is MNHEY and CDR2 is SVGAGI. V was pared by 7 bases and J by 3 bases, with 7 bases of the junction left unmatched. In DNA form, the CDR3 reads TGTGCCAGCAATGACGGGACAGGGTATGGAAACACCATATATTTT. It codes for CASNDGTGYGNTIYF.

The chain uses TRBV6-5 and TRBJ1-1, with a tentative D call TRBD1 (5 bases). The CDR3 contains 15 residues. Germline V gives CDR1 MNHEY, CDR2 SVGAGI. V was clipped by 0 bases and J by 1 base, with 9 bases between them. In DNA form, the CDR3 reads TGTGCCAGCAGTTACTCATCCAGGGCGAACACTGAAGCTTTCTTT. It codes for CASSYSSRANTEAFF.

In its sample, this clone was seen once. The genes are TRBV9 and TRBJ2-1; the D gene is possibly TRBD2 (5 bases). CDR1 and CDR2 (germline): SGDLS, YYNGEE. Trimming took off 2 bases at V and 6 bases at J, with 12 bases between the two ends. The CDR3 has 14 amino acids. CDR3 sequence: CASSVGSSLNEQFF. The CDR3 DNA is TGTGCCAGCAGCGTTGGGAGTAGCCTCAATGAGCAGTTCTTC. Based on the CDR3 plus reference TRBV9 and TRBJ2-1, the full variable domain is DSGVTQTPKHLITATGQRVTLRCSPRSGDLSVYWYQQSLDQGLQFLIQYYNGEERAKGNILERFSAQQFPDLHSELNLSSLELGDSALYFCASSVGSSLNEQFFGPGTRLTVL.

This clone appeared a few times. The J gene is TRBJ1-5, the V gene TRBV5-6; TRBD1 matches 10 bases. Trimming cost V 3 bases and J 4 bases; bases outside gene matches: 7. CDR1 is SGHDT, CDR2 YYEEEE, per germline. The CDR3 runs 16 residues. The CDR3 DNA reads as TGTGCCAGCAGCTCTTCGACAGGGGGCTTGAATCAGCCCCAGCATTTT. As protein: CASSSSTGGLNQPQHF.

V and J are TRBV30 and TRBJ1-4; D gene uncertain. This CDR3 contains 13 residues. Trimming took off 2 bases at V and 8 bases at J, with 12 bases between the two ends. Germline V lookup: CDR1 GTSNPN, CDR2 SVGIG (reference sequence). The CDR3: CAWSRGSGEKLFF. The CDR3 nucleotides are TGTGCCTGGAGTCGAGGGTCGGGGGAAAAACTGTTTTTT. Full variable domain (missing parts from reference TRBV30 and TRBJ1-4): SQTIHQWPATLVQPVGSPLSLECTVEGTSNPNLYWYRQAAGRGLQLLFYSVGIGQISSEVPQNLSASRPQDRQFILSSKKLLLSDSGFYLCAWSRGSGEKLFFGSGTQLSVL.

The chain couples TRBV7-2 to TRBJ1-2, with D unresolved. Looked up from germline, CDR1 is SGHTA and CDR2 is FQGNSA. The CDR3 runs 11 residues. Trimming took 4 bases from V and 2 from J, leaving 2 bases between them. The CDR3 DNA reads TGTGCCAGCAGCTCAAACTATGGCTACACCTTC. Its protein product is CASSSNYGYTF.

The genes are TRBV2 and TRBJ1-1; no clear D gene. The germline V gene encodes CDR1 SNHLY and CDR2 FYNNEI. V was cut by 0 bases and J by 11 bases, with 10 bases left in between. The CDR3 length is 12 residues. CDR3 sequence: CASSEAPFFAFF. Written as DNA, the CDR3 is TGTGCCAGCAGTGAAGCCCCCTTTTTCGCTTTCTTT.

This chain connects TRBV29-1 to TRBJ2-1; 7 nucleotides align to TRBD2. From germline, CDR1 is SQVTM and CDR2 ANQGSEA. The CDR3 length is 12 residues. V trimming: 3 bases; J trimming: 8 bases; junction bases outside the gene matches: 4. DNA of the CDR3: TGCAGCGTTGAGGCGGGGGTCCATGAGCAGTTCTTC. Translation gives CSVEAGVHEQFF.

The chain recombines TRBV7-9 with TRBJ2-3; D may be TRBD1 (6 bases). This CDR3 is built from 14 residues. V was clipped by 5 bases and J by 10 bases, with 19 bases between them. Germline lookup yields CDR1 SEHNR and CDR2 FQNEAQ (reference sequence). CDR3 protein: CASSQNNHAGAQYF. The CDR3 DNA reads as TGTGCCAGCAGCCAGAACAACCATGCAGGGGCGCAGTATTTT.

J is TRBJ2-7 and V is TRBV7-9; a possible D gene is TRBD1 (6 bases). The CDR3 totals 14 residues. CDR1 SEHNR and CDR2 FQNEAQ come from the germline V gene (reference sequence). V was cut by 2 bases and J by 3 bases, with 11 bases left in between. The chain's CDR3 is CASSLRDIYYEQYF. CDR3 sequence (DNA): TGTGCCAGCAGCTTACGGGACATTTACTACGAGCAGTACTTC.

The rearrangement uses TRBV5-5 and TRBJ1-2; 9 bases align to TRBD1. V gave up 4 bases and J gave up 8 bases; unmatched junction bases: 9. CDR3 length: 14 residues. The V gene's germline CDR1 is SGHKS and CDR2 YYEKEE (reference sequence). This chain's CDR3 is CASSAENRGPGYTF. CDR3 nucleotide sequence: TGTGCCAGCAGCGCCGAGAACAGGGGGCCCGGCTACACCTTC.

This chain connects TRBV11-1 to TRBJ1-2, with TRBD1 as a possible D gene (6 bases). The CDR3 contains 14 residues. V was cut by 1 base and J by 8 bases, with 14 bases left in between. Germline V gene data show CDR1 as SGHAT and CDR2 as FQDESV (reference sequence). The CDR3 reads CASSLGGRTDGYTF. The CDR3 DNA is TGTGCCAGCAGCTTAGGGGGGCGAACGGACGGCTACACCTTC. Full variable domain (missing parts from reference TRBV11-1 and TRBJ1-2): EAEVAQSPRYKITEKSQAVAFWCDPISGHATLYWYRQILGQGPELLVQFQDESVVDDSQLPKDRFSAERLKGVDSTLKIQPAELGDSAMYLCASSLGGRTDGYTFGSGTRLTVV.